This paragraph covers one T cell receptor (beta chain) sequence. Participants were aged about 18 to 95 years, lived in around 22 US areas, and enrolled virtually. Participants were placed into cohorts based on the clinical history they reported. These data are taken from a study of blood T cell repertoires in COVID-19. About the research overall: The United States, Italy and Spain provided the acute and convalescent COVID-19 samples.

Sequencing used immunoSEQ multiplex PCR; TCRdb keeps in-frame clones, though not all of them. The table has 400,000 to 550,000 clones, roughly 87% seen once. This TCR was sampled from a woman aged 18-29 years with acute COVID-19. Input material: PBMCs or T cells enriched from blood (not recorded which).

The CDR3 DNA reads as TGTGCCAGCATCGGACAGCGGGCTTTCTTT. The encoded protein is CASIGQRAFF. The chain couples TRBV6-5 to TRBJ1-1, with D perhaps matching TRBD1 (6 bases). This CDR3 contains 10 residues. From germline, CDR1 is MNHEY and CDR2 SVGAGI. V was shortened by 7 bases and J by 11 bases, with 11 bases between the two germline ends.